The rows below give T cell receptor beta chains drawn from one sample of a study of shared clonotypes between healthy human individuals. Clones were read by immunoSEQ multiplex PCR, and TCRdb kept only the in-frame ones, dropping some. This sample has 2 million to 2.5 million clones, with 95% found just once. The sample consisted of naive CD4+ T cells sorted from blood. All receptors derive from a man in his late teens or twenties in good health. Each CDR3 is given with its conserved first and last residue. Fields, in order: clone size, D gene, J gene, V gene, CDR3 protein, CDR3 DNA. The D gene is left open where the match is weak. Part of the rows lack a size; the others show once, few, many or a class for expanded clones.

clone_size: -; d_call: TRBD1; j_call: TRBJ1-5; v_call: TRBV28; cdr3_aa: CASTTGQQNQPQHF; cdr3_nt: TGTGCCAGCACAACGGGACAGCAGAATCAGCCCCAGCATTTT
clone_size: -; d_call: -; j_call: TRBJ2-1; v_call: TRBV6-6; cdr3_aa: CASKRVENEQFF; cdr3_nt: TGTGCCAGCAAAAGGGTCGAAAATGAGCAGTTCTTC
clone_size: -; d_call: -; j_call: TRBJ1-5; v_call: TRBV2; cdr3_aa: CAGRGGTSNQPQHF; cdr3_nt: TGTGCCGGCCGTGGGGGAACTAGCAATCAGCCCCAGCATTTT
clone_size: -; d_call: -; j_call: TRBJ1-5; v_call: TRBV30; cdr3_aa: CAWTGPNNQPQHF; cdr3_nt: TGTGCCTGGACGGGACCGAACAATCAGCCCCAGCATTTT
clone_size: -; d_call: -; j_call: TRBJ1-1; v_call: TRBV4-1; cdr3_aa: CASSQGSRGGTEAFF; cdr3_nt: TGCGCCAGCAGCCAAGGTTCCAGGGGAGGGACTGAAGCTTTCTTT
clone_size: -; d_call: -; j_call: TRBJ2-1; v_call: TRBV6-5; cdr3_aa: CASSYSKANEQFF; cdr3_nt: TGTGCCAGCAGTTACTCGAAAGCGAATGAGCAGTTCTTC
clone_size: -; d_call: -; j_call: TRBJ1-6; v_call: TRBV30; cdr3_aa: CAWSKQGSYNSPLHF; cdr3_nt: TGTGCCTGGAGTAAACAGGGCTCCTATAATTCACCCCTCCACTTT
clone_size: once; d_call: -; j_call: TRBJ2-3; v_call: TRBV18; cdr3_aa: CASSPGYTDTQYF; cdr3_nt: TGTGCCAGCTCACCAGGTTACACAGATACGCAGTATTTT
clone_size: -; d_call: -; j_call: TRBJ2-7; v_call: TRBV7-2; cdr3_aa: CASSLASRYEQYF; cdr3_nt: TGTGCCAGCAGCTTAGCGTCGCGGTACGAGCAGTACTTC
clone_size: -; d_call: -; j_call: TRBJ2-7; v_call: TRBV11-2; cdr3_aa: CASGRGKYEQYF; cdr3_nt: TGTGCCAGCGGGCGGGGCAAGTACGAGCAGTACTTC
clone_size: -; d_call: -; j_call: TRBJ2-1; v_call: TRBV18; cdr3_aa: CASSPAQGEQFF; cdr3_nt: TGTGCCAGCTCACCAGCCCAGGGTGAGCAGTTCTTC
clone_size: few; d_call: TRBD1; j_call: TRBJ1-6; v_call: TRBV10-1; cdr3_aa: CASSGQGRNSPLHF; cdr3_nt: TGCGCCAGCAGCGGACAGGGGAGGAATTCACCCCTCCACTTT
clone_size: -; d_call: -; j_call: TRBJ2-3; v_call: TRBV5-1; cdr3_aa: CASSPGNGMPDTQYF; cdr3_nt: TGCGCCAGCAGCCCGGGAAACGGGATGCCAGATACGCAGTATTTT
clone_size: -; d_call: -; j_call: TRBJ1-5; v_call: TRBV27; cdr3_aa: CASSSQGQSNQPQHF; cdr3_nt: TGTGCCAGCAGTTCCCAGGGGCAGAGCAATCAGCCCCAGCATTTT
clone_size: -; d_call: -; j_call: TRBJ1-6; v_call: TRBV4-1; cdr3_aa: CASSNREGGSPLHF; cdr3_nt: TGCGCCAGCAGCAACAGGGAGGGTGGTTCACCCCTCCACTTT
clone_size: -; d_call: -; j_call: TRBJ1-6; v_call: TRBV5-1; cdr3_aa: CASSSGQVYNSPLHF; cdr3_nt: TGCGCCAGCAGCTCGGGACAAGTCTATAATTCACCCCTCCACTTT
clone_size: -; d_call: -; j_call: TRBJ2-5; v_call: TRBV7-9; cdr3_aa: CASSSGQLDPQETQYF; cdr3_nt: TGTGCCAGCAGCTCCGGACAGCTAGATCCTCAAGAGACCCAGTACTTC
clone_size: once; d_call: TRBD2; j_call: TRBJ2-1; v_call: TRBV7-2; cdr3_aa: CASSSPREGQEISYNEQFF; cdr3_nt: TGTGCCAGCAGCTCCCCACGGGAGGGCCAAGAGATCTCCTACAATGAGCAGTTCTTC
clone_size: -; d_call: TRBD1; j_call: TRBJ2-5; v_call: TRBV5-4; cdr3_aa: CASSSGLGQGVKRPNF; cdr3_nt: TGTGCCAGCAGCTCAGGGTTGGGACAGGGGGTTAAGAGACCCAACTTC
clone_size: -; d_call: -; j_call: TRBJ2-7; v_call: TRBV29-1; cdr3_aa: CSVVFVGQARYEQYF; cdr3_nt: TGCAGCGTTGTATTCGTGGGGCAGGCCCGCTACGAGCAGTACTTC
clone_size: -; d_call: -; j_call: TRBJ2-5; v_call: TRBV21-1; cdr3_aa: CASSKGGLGQGGETQYF; cdr3_nt: TGTGCCAGCAGCAAAGGTGGGTTAGGACAGGGAGGGGAGACCCAGTACTTC
clone_size: -; d_call: -; j_call: TRBJ2-5; v_call: TRBV7-2; cdr3_aa: CASSRSIKETQYF; cdr3_nt: TGTGCCAGCAGCCGCTCAATAAAAGAGACCCAGTACTTC
clone_size: -; d_call: -; j_call: TRBJ2-7; v_call: TRBV6-6; cdr3_aa: CASSYSGRGNEQYF; cdr3_nt: TGTGCCAGCAGTTACTCAGGCAGGGGTAACGAGCAGTACTTC
clone_size: -; d_call: -; j_call: TRBJ1-5; v_call: TRBV6-6; cdr3_aa: CASSRGTNINQPQHF; cdr3_nt: TGTGCCAGCAGCCGTGGGACTAACATCAATCAGCCCCAGCATTTT
clone_size: -; d_call: -; j_call: TRBJ2-7; v_call: TRBV15; cdr3_aa: CATSRAPGPRGAYEQYF; cdr3_nt: TGTGCCACCAGCAGAGCCCCGGGACCCAGGGGAGCCTACGAGCAGTACTTC
clone_size: -; d_call: TRBD1; j_call: TRBJ1-2; v_call: TRBV29-1; cdr3_aa: CSVERTGGLGYTF; cdr3_nt: TGCAGCGTTGAAAGGACAGGGGGCCTTGGCTACACCTTC
clone_size: -; d_call: -; j_call: TRBJ2-3; v_call: TRBV29-1; cdr3_aa: CSVEEATQYF; cdr3_nt: TGCAGCGTTGAGGAGGCTACGCAGTATTTT
clone_size: -; d_call: -; j_call: TRBJ1-4; v_call: TRBV5-4; cdr3_aa: CASSLRQPNEKLFF; cdr3_nt: TGTGCCAGCAGCTTACGGCAGCCTAATGAAAAACTGTTTTTT
clone_size: -; d_call: -; j_call: TRBJ2-1; v_call: TRBV4-1; cdr3_aa: CASSHLANEQFF; cdr3_nt: TGCGCCAGCAGCCACCTAGCGAATGAGCAGTTCTTC
clone_size: -; d_call: TRBD2; j_call: TRBJ2-2; v_call: TRBV4-1; cdr3_aa: CASSWTSGGRNTGELFF; cdr3_nt: TGCGCCAGCAGTTGGACTAGCGGGGGCCGGAACACCGGGGAGCTGTTTTTT
clone_size: -; d_call: TRBD2; j_call: TRBJ2-1; v_call: TRBV2; cdr3_aa: CASRSGSSYNEQFF; cdr3_nt: TGTGCCAGCAGAAGCGGGAGCTCCTACAATGAGCAGTTCTTC
clone_size: -; d_call: -; j_call: TRBJ1-6; v_call: TRBV5-8; cdr3_aa: CASSFRTVNSPLHF; cdr3_nt: TGTGCCAGCAGCTTTCGGACAGTTAATTCACCCCTCCACTTT
clone_size: -; d_call: -; j_call: TRBJ2-5; v_call: TRBV4-1; cdr3_aa: CASSQDLWQQETQYF; cdr3_nt: TGCGCCAGCAGCCAAGATCTTTGGCAGCAAGAGACCCAGTACTTC
clone_size: -; d_call: -; j_call: TRBJ1-5; v_call: TRBV5-6; cdr3_aa: CASSRIRDQANQPQHF; cdr3_nt: TGTGCCAGCAGCAGGATCCGGGATCAGGCCAATCAGCCCCAGCATTTT
clone_size: once; d_call: -; j_call: TRBJ2-5; v_call: TRBV28; cdr3_aa: CASSLQETYQETQYF; cdr3_nt: TGTGCCAGCAGTTTACAGGAGACGTACCAAGAGACCCAGTACTTC
clone_size: once; d_call: TRBD1; j_call: TRBJ2-7; v_call: TRBV6-1; cdr3_aa: CASTGQGAVRAKQYF; cdr3_nt: TGTGCCAGCACCGGACAGGGGGCGGTGCGGGCCAAGCAGTACTTC
clone_size: once; d_call: TRBD1; j_call: TRBJ1-3; v_call: TRBV7-2; cdr3_aa: CASSLTGAISGNTIYF; cdr3_nt: TGTGCCAGCAGCCTGACAGGGGCCATCTCTGGAAACACCATATATTTT
clone_size: -; d_call: -; j_call: TRBJ2-5; v_call: TRBV2; cdr3_aa: CASTTGLQETQYF; cdr3_nt: TGTGCCAGCACCACAGGGCTCCAAGAGACCCAGTACTTC
clone_size: -; d_call: -; j_call: TRBJ1-1; v_call: TRBV6-5; cdr3_aa: CASSSGTGGRTEAFF; cdr3_nt: TGTGCCAGCAGTTCCGGGACGGGGGGACGGACTGAAGCTTTCTTT
clone_size: -; d_call: -; j_call: TRBJ2-5; v_call: TRBV4-1; cdr3_aa: CASSRPMETQYF; cdr3_nt: TGCGCCAGCAGCCGACCTATGGAGACCCAGTACTTC